Here is one T cell receptor (beta chain) with its context. Bulk and single-cell libraries used iRepertoire multiplex PCR with TCR subtype-specific primers. TCRdb re-called the multiplex PCR reads; one entry per CDR3 protein, DNA not given. Its clone listing holds about 6,600 distinct CDR3 sequences. The donors had carbamazepine-induced Stevens-Johnson syndrome or toxic epidermal necrolysis. Germline loops: CDR1 GTSNPN, CDR2 SVGIG (reference sequence). The CDR3 runs 18 residues. This sample is part of a study of T cells in severe cutaneous drug reactions. The TCR originated in a human donor with toxic epidermal necrolysis, a severe cutaneous drug reaction. This rearrangement joins TRBV30 to TRBJ2-1; TCRdb outputs TRBD2, but without DNA this stays unchecked. Sequencing used cells from a skin blister. The CDR3 sequence: CAWTLSPGLATYYNEQFF.